This TCR beta chain is from a study of shared clonotypes between healthy human individuals. Germline assignment: CDR1 LNHNV and CDR2 YYDKDF (reference sequence). The length of the CDR3 is 15 residues. Trimming shortened V by 4 bases and J by 0 bases, and 10 bases separated the two germline ends. The assay was immunoSEQ multiplex PCR, and TCRdb's table has in-frame clones only and misses some. The sample contains 700,000 to 950,000 clones, roughly 96% of which appear only once. Naive CD8 populations comprised CD45RO-negative cells positively selected for CCR7, excluding terminally differentiated effector memory CD45RA+ cells.

The source material was naive CD8+ T cells sorted from blood. The source of this sequence is a man aged 25 to 40 in good health. This sequence joins TRBV15 and TRBJ2-1; D is uncertain. CDR3 sequence: CATSILPSSYNEQFF. CDR3 in DNA: TGTGCCACCAGCATTTTGCCCTCCTCCTACAATGAGCAGTTCTTC.